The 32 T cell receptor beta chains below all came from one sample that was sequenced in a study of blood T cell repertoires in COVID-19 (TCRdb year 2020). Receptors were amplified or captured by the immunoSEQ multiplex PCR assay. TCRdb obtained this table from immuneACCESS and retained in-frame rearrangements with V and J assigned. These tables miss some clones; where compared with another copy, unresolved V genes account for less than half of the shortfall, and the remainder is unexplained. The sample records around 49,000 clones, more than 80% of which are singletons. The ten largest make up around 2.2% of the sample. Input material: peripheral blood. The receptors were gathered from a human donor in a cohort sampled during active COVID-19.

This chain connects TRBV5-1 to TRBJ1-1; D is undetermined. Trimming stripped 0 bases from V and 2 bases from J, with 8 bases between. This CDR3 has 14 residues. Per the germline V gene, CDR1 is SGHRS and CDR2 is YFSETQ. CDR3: CASSLAGKNTEAFF. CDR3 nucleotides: TGCGCCAGCAGCTTGGCAGGTAAAAACACTGAAGCTTTCTTT. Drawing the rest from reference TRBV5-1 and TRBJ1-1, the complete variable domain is KAGVTQTPRYLIKTRGQQVTLSCSPISGHRSVSWYQQTPGQGLQFLFEYFSETQRNKGNFPGRFSGRQFSNSRSEMNVSTLELGDSALYLCASSLAGKNTEAFFGQGTRLTVV.

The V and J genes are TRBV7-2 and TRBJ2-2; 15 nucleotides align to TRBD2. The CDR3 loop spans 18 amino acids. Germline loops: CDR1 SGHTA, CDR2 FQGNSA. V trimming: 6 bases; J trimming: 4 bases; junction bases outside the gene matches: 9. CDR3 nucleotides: TGTGCCAGCAGACCGGGACTAGCGGGGGGACAAATCACCGGGGAGCTGTTTTTT. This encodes CASRPGLAGGQITGELFF. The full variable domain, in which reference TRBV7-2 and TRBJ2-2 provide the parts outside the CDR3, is GAGVSQSPSNKVTEKGKDVELRCDPISGHTALYWYRQSLGQGLEFLIYFQGNSAPDKSGLPSDRFSAERTGGSVSTLTIQRTQQEDSAVYLCASRPGLAGGQITGELFFGEGSRLTVL.

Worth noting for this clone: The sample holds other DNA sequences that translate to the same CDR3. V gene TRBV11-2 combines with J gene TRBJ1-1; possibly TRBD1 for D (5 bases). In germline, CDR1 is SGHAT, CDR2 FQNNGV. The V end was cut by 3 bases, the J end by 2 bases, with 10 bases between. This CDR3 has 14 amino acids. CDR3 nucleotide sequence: TGTGCCAGCAGCTTGGGCCAGGGTAACACTGAAGCTTTCTTT. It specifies CASSLGQGNTEAFF.

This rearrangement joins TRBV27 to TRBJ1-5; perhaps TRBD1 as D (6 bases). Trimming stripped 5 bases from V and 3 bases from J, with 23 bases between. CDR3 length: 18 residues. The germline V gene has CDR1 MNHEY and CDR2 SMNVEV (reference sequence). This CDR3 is CASSRSPRGAVNNQPQHF. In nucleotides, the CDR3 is TGTGCCAGCAGTCGTTCCCCTCGGGGGGCTGTGAACAATCAGCCCCAGCATTTT.

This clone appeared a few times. The CDR3 here is CASSLRATNTEAFF. The CDR3 coding sequence is TGTGCCAGCAGCCTCAGGGCTACCAACACTGAAGCTTTCTTT. The chain employs TRBV6-4 and TRBJ1-1; TRBD1 is a possible D gene (5 bases). This CDR3 contains 14 residues. Between the trimmed V and J ends, which lost 6 bases and 2 bases, there was a span of 13 bases. CDR1 MRHNA and CDR2 SNTAGT come from the germline V gene.

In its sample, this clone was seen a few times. CDR3 sequence (DNA): TGCGCCAGCAGTCAGGGTAGCTCTGGGGCCAACGTCCTGACTTTC. Residues: CASSQGSSGANVLTF. The gene calls are TRBV5-1 and TRBJ2-6; tentative D call: TRBD1 (5 bases). The CDR3 contains 15 residues. Trimming shortened V by 5 bases and J by 0 bases, and 9 bases separated the two germline ends. Germline assignment: CDR1 SGHRS and CDR2 YFSETQ.

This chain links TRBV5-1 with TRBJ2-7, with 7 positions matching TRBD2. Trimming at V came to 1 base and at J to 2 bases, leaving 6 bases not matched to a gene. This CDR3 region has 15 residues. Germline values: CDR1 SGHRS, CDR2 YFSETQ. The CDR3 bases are TGCGCCAGCAGCTTGTCCACTAGCGTTACCTACGAGCAGTACTTC. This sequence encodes CASSLSTSVTYEQYF.

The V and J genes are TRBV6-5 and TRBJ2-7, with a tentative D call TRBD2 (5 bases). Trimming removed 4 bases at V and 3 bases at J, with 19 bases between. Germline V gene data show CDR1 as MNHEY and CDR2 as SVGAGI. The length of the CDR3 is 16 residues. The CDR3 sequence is CASSSLTSGAIYEQYF. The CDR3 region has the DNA TGTGCCAGCAGTTCCTTAACCAGCGGAGCGATCTACGAGCAGTACTTC.

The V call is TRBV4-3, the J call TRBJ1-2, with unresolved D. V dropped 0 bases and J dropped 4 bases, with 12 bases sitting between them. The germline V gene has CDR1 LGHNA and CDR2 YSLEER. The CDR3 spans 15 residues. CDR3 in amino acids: CASSQESGGSYGYTF. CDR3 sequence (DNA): TGCGCCAGCAGCCAAGAATCGGGCGGGAGCTATGGCTACACCTTC.

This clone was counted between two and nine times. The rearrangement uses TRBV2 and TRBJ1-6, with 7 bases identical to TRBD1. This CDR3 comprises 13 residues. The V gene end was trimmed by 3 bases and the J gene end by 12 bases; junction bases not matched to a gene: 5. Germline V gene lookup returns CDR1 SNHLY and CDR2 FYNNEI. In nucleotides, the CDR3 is TGTGCCAGCAGTGAGAGGGGGCTTTTACCCCTCCACTTT. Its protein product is CASSERGLLPLHF.

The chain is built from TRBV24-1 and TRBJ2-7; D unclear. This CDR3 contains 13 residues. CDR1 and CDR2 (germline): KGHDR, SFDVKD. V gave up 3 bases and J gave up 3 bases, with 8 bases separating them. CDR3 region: CATSDAADYEQYF. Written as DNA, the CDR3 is TGTGCCACCAGTGATGCGGCAGACTACGAGCAGTACTTC.

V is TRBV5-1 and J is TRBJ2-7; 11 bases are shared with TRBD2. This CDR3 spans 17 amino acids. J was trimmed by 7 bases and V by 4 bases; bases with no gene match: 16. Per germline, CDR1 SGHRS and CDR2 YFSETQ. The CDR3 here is CASSNGLAGTSRSEQYF. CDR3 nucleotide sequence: TGCGCCAGCAGCAACGGACTAGCGGGCACCAGCAGGAGTGAGCAGTACTTC. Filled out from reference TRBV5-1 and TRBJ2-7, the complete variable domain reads KAGVTQTPRYLIKTRGQQVTLSCSPISGHRSVSWYQQTPGQGLQFLFEYFSETQRNKGNFPGRFSGRQFSNSRSEMNVSTLELGDSALYLCASSNGLAGTSRSEQYFGPGTRLTVT.

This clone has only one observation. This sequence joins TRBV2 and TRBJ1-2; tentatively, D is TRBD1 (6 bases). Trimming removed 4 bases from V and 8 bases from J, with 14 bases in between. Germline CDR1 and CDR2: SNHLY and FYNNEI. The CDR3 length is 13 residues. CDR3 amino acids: CASSGGRGWGYTF. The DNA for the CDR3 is TGTGCCAGCAGTGGTGGCAGGGGATGGGGCTACACCTTC.

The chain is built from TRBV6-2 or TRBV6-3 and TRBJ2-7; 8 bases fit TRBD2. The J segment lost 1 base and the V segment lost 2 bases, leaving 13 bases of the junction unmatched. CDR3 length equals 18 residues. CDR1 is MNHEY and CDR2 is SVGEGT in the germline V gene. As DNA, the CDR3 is TGTGCCAGCAGTTACCTTGGATGGCCTGCGGGGGGATCCTACGAGCAGTACTTC. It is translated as CASSYLGWPAGGSYEQYF.

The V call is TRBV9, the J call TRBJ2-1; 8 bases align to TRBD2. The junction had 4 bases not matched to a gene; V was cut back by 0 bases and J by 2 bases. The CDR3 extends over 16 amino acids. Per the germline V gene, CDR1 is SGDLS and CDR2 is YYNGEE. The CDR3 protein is CASSVAGSGAYNEQFF. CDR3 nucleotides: TGTGCCAGCAGCGTAGCGGGTAGCGGGGCCTACAATGAGCAGTTCTTC.

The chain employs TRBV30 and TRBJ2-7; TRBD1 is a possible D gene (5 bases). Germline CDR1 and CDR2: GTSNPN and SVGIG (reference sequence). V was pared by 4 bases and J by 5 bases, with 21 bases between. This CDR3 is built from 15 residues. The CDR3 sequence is CAWNPLAGFGDEQYF. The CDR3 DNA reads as TGTGCCTGGAATCCACTCGCAGGGTTCGGCGACGAGCAGTACTTC.

The CDR3 loop is CASSQVGAGEQYF. Here the CDR3 DNA reads TGCGCCAGCAGCCAAGTCGGGGCGGGGGAGCAGTACTTC. The chain joins TRBV4-1 to TRBJ2-7, with D maybe TRBD2 (6 bases). Germline loops: CDR1 MGHRA, CDR2 YSYEKL. Trimming shortened V by 1 base and J by 7 bases, and 11 bases separated the two germline ends. The CDR3 contains 13 residues.

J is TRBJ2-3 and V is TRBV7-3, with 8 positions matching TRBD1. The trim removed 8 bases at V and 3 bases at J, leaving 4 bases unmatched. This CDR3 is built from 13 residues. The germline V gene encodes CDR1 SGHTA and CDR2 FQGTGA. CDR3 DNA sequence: TGTGCCAGCCAGGGGGCGAGGACAGATACGCAGTATTTT. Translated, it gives CASQGARTDTQYF.

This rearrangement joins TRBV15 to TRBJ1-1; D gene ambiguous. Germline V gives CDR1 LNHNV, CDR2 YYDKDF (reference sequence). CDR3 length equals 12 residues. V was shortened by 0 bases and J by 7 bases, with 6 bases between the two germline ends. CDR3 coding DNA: TGTGCCACCAGCAGAGACGCGAGTGAAGCTTTCTTT. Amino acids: CATSRDASEAFF. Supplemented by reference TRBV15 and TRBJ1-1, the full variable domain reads DAMVIQNPRYQVTQFGKPVTLSCSQTLNHNVMYWYQQKSSQAPKLLFHYYDKDFNNEADTPDNFQSRRPNTSFCFLDIRSPGLGDTAMYLCATSRDASEAFFGQGTRLTVV.

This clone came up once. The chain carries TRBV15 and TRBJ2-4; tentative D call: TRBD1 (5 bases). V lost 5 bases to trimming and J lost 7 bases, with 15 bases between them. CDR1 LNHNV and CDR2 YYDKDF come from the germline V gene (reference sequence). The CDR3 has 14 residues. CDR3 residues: CATSSRVGRNIQYF. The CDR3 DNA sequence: TGTGCCACCAGCTCCAGGGTAGGTCGGAACATTCAGTACTTC.

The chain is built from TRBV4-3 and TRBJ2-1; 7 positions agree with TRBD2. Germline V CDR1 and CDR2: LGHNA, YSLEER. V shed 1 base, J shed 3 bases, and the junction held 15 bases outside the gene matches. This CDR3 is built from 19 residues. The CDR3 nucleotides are TGCGCCAGCAGCCAAGGCGCTCTTTTCGGGACTACGGACTACAATGAGCAGTTCTTC. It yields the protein CASSQGALFGTTDYNEQFF.

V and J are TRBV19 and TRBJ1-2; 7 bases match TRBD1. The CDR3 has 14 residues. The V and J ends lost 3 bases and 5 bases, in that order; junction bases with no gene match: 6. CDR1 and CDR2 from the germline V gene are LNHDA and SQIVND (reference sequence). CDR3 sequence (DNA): TGTGCCAGTAGTATTGGGACAGTCTCGTATGGCTACACCTTC. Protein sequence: CASSIGTVSYGYTF.

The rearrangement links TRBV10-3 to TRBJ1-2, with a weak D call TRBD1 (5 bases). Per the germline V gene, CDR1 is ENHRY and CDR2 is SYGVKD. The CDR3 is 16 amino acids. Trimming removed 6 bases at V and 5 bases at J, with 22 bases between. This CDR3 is CAIRSGQGALGYGYTF. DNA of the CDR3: TGTGCCATCAGGAGCGGGCAGGGCGCTTTGGGGTATGGCTACACCTTC.

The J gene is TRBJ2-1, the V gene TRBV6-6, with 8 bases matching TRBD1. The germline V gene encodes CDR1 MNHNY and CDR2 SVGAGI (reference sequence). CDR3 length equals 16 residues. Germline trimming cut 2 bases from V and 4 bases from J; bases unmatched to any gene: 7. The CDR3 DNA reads TGTGCCAGCAGTTACACCCGACAGGGGCAGTACAATGAGCAGTTCTTC. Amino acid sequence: CASSYTRQGQYNEQFF.

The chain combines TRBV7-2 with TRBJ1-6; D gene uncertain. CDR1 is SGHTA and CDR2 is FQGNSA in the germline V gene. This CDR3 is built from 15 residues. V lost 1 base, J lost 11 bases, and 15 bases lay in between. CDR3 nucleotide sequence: TGTGCCAGCAGCTTAGTTCTCGGGGAGGGCACACCCCTCCACTTT. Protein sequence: CASSLVLGEGTPLHF. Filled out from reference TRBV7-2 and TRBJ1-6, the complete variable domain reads GAGVSQSPSNKVTEKGKDVELRCDPISGHTALYWYRQSLGQGLEFLIYFQGNSAPDKSGLPSDRFSAERTGGSVSTLTIQRTQQEDSAVYLCASSLVLGEGTPLHFGNGTRLTVT.

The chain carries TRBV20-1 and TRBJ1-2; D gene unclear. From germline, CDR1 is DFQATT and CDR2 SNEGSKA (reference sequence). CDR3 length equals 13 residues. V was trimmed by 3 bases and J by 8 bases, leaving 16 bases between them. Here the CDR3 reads CSASMLRASGYTF. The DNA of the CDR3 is TGCAGTGCTAGTATGTTAAGAGCCTCCGGCTACACCTTC.

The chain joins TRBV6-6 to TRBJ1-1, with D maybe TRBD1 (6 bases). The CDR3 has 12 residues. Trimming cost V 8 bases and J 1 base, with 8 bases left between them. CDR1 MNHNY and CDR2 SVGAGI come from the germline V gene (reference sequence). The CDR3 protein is CASQGPNTEAFF. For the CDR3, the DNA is TGTGCCAGCCAGGGGCCGAACACTGAAGCTTTCTTT.

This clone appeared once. The CDR3 is CASSYESGSSYEQYF. The CDR3 region has the DNA TGTGCCAGCAGTTACGAGTCAGGTAGTTCCTACGAGCAGTACTTC. This sequence joins TRBV6-2 or TRBV6-3 and TRBJ2-7; D not resolved. This CDR3 is built from 15 residues. CDR1 is MNHEY and CDR2 is SVGEGT in the germline V gene. The ends were cut back, 2 bases at V and 1 base at J, with 12 bases in the middle.

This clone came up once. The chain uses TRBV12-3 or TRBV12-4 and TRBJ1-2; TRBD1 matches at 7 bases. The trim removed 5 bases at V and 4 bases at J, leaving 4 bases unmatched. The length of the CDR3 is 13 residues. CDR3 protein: CASSRGQLYGYTF. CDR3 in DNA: TGTGCCAGCAGTCGGGGACAGCTCTATGGCTACACCTTC.

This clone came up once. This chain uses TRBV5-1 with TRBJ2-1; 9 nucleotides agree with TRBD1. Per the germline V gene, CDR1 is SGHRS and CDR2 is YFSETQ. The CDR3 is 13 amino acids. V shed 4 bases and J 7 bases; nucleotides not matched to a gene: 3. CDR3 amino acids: CASSQGTGNEQFF. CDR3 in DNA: TGCGCCAGCAGCCAAGGGACAGGGAATGAGCAGTTCTTC.

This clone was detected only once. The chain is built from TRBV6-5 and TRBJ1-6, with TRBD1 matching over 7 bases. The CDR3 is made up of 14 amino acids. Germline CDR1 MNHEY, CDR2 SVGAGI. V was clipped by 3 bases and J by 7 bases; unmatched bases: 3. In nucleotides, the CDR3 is TGTGCCAGCAGTTATTGGACAGGAAATTCACCCCTCCACTTT. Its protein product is CASSYWTGNSPLHF.

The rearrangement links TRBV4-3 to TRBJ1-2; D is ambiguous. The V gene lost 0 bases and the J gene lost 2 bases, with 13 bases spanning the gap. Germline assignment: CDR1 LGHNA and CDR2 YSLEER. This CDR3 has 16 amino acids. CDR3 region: CASSQDHGEINYGYTF. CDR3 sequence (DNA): TGCGCCAGCAGCCAAGATCACGGGGAGATAAACTATGGCTACACCTTC.